Below, one TCR beta chain is given with its context. Its cognate antigen is unknown. This sample was taken from a study of cytomegalovirus exposure and HLA in healthy donors. The overall study: The 95 to 150 validation repertoires were produced on the same platform as the 650 to 800 repertoires of the first cohort. This was reported in a later analysis.

General study points: Specificity for CMV antigens was confirmed in vitro for three of the CMV-associated chains.

The germline gives CDR1 SGHTA, CDR2 FQGNSA. The CDR3 length is 13 residues. V gave up 1 base and J gave up 7 bases, with 10 bases separating them. Assay: immunoSEQ multiplex PCR; the TCRdb copy retains only in-frame clones and omits some. The sample yields some 98,000 clones, roughly 87% seen once. The sequence was collected from a man aged 18 to 29 in good health and CMV-seropositive. The material sequenced was PBMCs. The chain recombines TRBV7-2 with TRBJ1-2; the D gene is possibly TRBD1 (6 bases). In DNA form, the CDR3 reads TGTGCCAGCAGCTTAGGAACAGGGTCTGGCTACACCTTC. Translated, it gives CASSLGTGSGYTF.